Shown below are 27 T cell receptor beta chains from a single sample sequenced in a study of radiotherapy plus CTLA-4 blockade in lung cancer. Assay used: immunoSEQ multiplex PCR; TCRdb lists only in-frame clones, some missing. The data show tens of thousands of clones, 77% seen once. Sample: peripheral blood, taken from a patient treated with radiotherapy plus ipilimumab. These receptors were obtained from a human donor with non-small cell lung cancer whose response to radiotherapy plus ipilimumab could not be evaluated.

In this sample, this clone turned up once. The chain couples TRBV7-6 to TRBJ2-5, with D perhaps TRBD2 (6 bases). This CDR3 is built from 15 residues. V was clipped by 4 bases and J by 5 bases, with 17 bases between them. CDR1 is SGHVS, CDR2 FNYEAQ, per germline. The CDR3 sequence is CASSSGLPLGETQYF. As DNA, the CDR3 is TGTGCCAGCAGCTCAGGACTACCACTGGGGGAGACCCAGTACTTC.

The chain carries TRBV5-1 and TRBJ2-1, with D uncertain. V was shortened by 2 bases and J by 8 bases, with 8 bases between the two germline ends. The CDR3 length is 12 residues. Germline CDR1 and CDR2: SGHRS and YFSETQ. The CDR3 is CASSLIAYEQFF. The CDR3 DNA sequence: TGCGCCAGCAGCTTAATAGCCTATGAGCAGTTCTTC.

As for this clone: At one end the junction does not follow the germline gene, possibly because of a read error. Other DNA sequences in this sample translate to the same CDR3. V gene TRBV4-3 combines with J gene TRBJ1-6; D call uncertain. This CDR3 has 17 amino acids. The germline V gene has CDR1 LGHNA and CDR2 YSLEER. As DNA, the CDR3 is TGCGCCAGCAGCCAAGATATAACGAGCTCCTATAATTCCCCCCTCCACTTT. Translated: CASSQDITSSYNSPLHF.

This clone is a singleton in its sample. The chain recombines TRBV5-5 with TRBJ2-2; 7 positions agree with TRBD2. The junction had 5 bases not matched to a gene; V was cut back by 2 bases and J by 4 bases. The CDR3 covers 15 residues. From germline, CDR1 is SGHKS and CDR2 YYEKEE (reference sequence). The CDR3 nucleotides read TGTGCCAGCAGCTTAGGGAGGGCGGGCACCGGGGAGCTGTTTTTT. It codes for CASSLGRAGTGELFF.

The gene calls are TRBV5-1 and TRBJ1-2; 8 bases agree with TRBD1. The CDR3 totals 13 residues. The germline CDR1 and CDR2 sequences are SGHRS and YFSETQ. The ends lost 0 bases at V and 8 bases at J; junction bases unmatched: 3. CDR3 amino acids: CASSLGTGKGYTF. In DNA, the CDR3 is TGCGCCAGCAGCTTGGGGACAGGGAAAGGCTACACCTTC.

The chain is built from TRBV7-3 and TRBJ2-5; 13 nucleotides align to TRBD2. The CDR3 runs 14 residues. CDR1 is SGHTA, CDR2 FQGTGA, per germline. Trimming cost V 4 bases and J 5 bases; bases outside gene matches: 1. CDR3 amino acids: CASSSGLAGETQYF. The CDR3 nucleotides read TGTGCCAGCAGCTCGGGACTAGCGGGGGAGACCCAGTACTTC.

The genes are TRBV9 and TRBJ1-5; D unresolved. CDR3 length: 15 residues. With 3 bases removed from V and 2 bases from J, the gap between germline ends came to 12 bases. Germline assignment: CDR1 SGDLS and CDR2 YYNGEE. CDR3 in DNA: TGTGCCAGCAGCGCCAGTCCAGGCGGCAATCAGCCCCAGCATTTT. It is translated as CASSASPGGNQPQHF.

V and J are TRBV6-5 and TRBJ1-3, with D uncertain. V was cut by 7 bases and J by 4 bases, with 11 bases left in between. The CDR3 loop spans 13 amino acids. CDR1 and CDR2 from the germline V gene are MNHEY and SVGAGI. The CDR3 loop is CASIAPGGNTIYF. In DNA form, the CDR3 reads TGTGCCAGCATTGCCCCCGGGGGAAACACCATATATTTT.

This clone was detected only a few times. The chain recombines TRBV14 with TRBJ2-7, with 7 bases lining up with TRBD1. Germline CDR1 is SGHDN and CDR2 is FVKESK. CDR3 size: 12 residues. V lost 5 bases and J lost 8; bases outside the gene matches: 6. The CDR3 coding sequence is TGTGCCAGCAGCAAATCAGGGGGAAAGCAGTACTTC. This gives the protein CASSKSGGKQYF.

This clone has only a few counts. The chain links TRBV6-5 to TRBJ2-2; 8 bases match TRBD2. This CDR3 has 14 amino acids. V was pared by 8 bases and J by 7 bases, with 9 bases of the junction left unmatched. Germline CDR1 is MNHEY and CDR2 is SVGAGI. The CDR3 protein is CASLSPGGGGELFF. The CDR3 region has the DNA TGTGCCAGCCTCTCCCCGGGGGGGGGCGGGGAGCTGTTTTTT.

This chain joins TRBV23-1 and TRBJ1-6; TRBD1 matches 9 bases. TRBV23-1 is an open reading frame, and its role is uncertain. V dropped 2 bases and J dropped 7; count of bases not matched to a gene: 9. The CDR3 is made up of 17 amino acids. The CDR3 loop is CASSQKTGGDWNSPLHF. The CDR3 nucleotides are TGCGCCAGCAGTCAAAAGACAGGGGGGGACTGGAATTCACCCCTCCACTTT.

The V call is TRBV7-9, the J call TRBJ2-7; TRBD2 matches at 15 bases. V trimming: 5 bases; J trimming: 2 bases; junction bases outside the gene matches: 13. CDR1 is SEHNR, CDR2 FQNEAQ, per germline (reference sequence). CDR3 length: 19 residues. CDR3 amino acids: CASSPILGTSGGTTYEQYF. CDR3 nucleotides: TGTGCCAGCAGCCCGATTCTGGGGACTAGCGGGGGGACAACCTACGAGCAGTACTTC.

The rearrangement links TRBV27 to TRBJ1-2, with 8 bases identical to TRBD1. CDR3 length: 13 amino acids. J gave up 7 bases and V 3 bases, and 4 bases lay outside the gene matches. Germline V CDR1 and CDR2: MNHEY, SMNVEV (reference sequence). The CDR3 DNA is TGTGCCAGCAGTTTCAGGGGGCCGAGTGGCTACACCTTC. This translates into CASSFRGPSGYTF.

This chain links TRBV6-1 with TRBJ1-1; no definite D call. This CDR3 spans 14 amino acids. V lost 5 bases and J 0 bases, leaving 10 bases between the germline ends. Germline V gene sequence: CDR1 MNHNS, CDR2 SASEGT. The CDR3 protein is CASSTTTLNTEAFF. The CDR3 DNA follows: TGTGCCAGCAGTACGACTACACTGAACACTGAAGCTTTCTTT.

This clone was counted once. This rearrangement joins TRBV27 to TRBJ1-1; D is perhaps TRBD1 (6 bases). Looked up from germline, CDR1 is MNHEY and CDR2 is SMNVEV (reference sequence). Trimming removed 3 bases at V and 3 bases at J, with 8 bases between. This CDR3 region has 13 residues. CDR3 in amino acids: CASSLGAHTEAFF. CDR3 DNA: TGTGCCAGCAGTTTGGGGGCGCACACTGAAGCTTTCTTT.

The rearrangement uses TRBV5-8 and TRBJ2-5, with D possibly matching TRBD2 (5 bases). Between the trimmed V and J ends, which lost 9 bases and 5 bases, there was a span of 23 bases. The CDR3 is 15 residues long. Germline V gene sequence: CDR1 SGHTS, CDR2 YDEGEE. The CDR3 DNA reads as TGTGCCAACTTGAGGAGGCTTGCGGGTGGGGAGACCCAGTACTTC. Its translation is CANLRRLAGGETQYF.

The chain is built from TRBV6-5 and TRBJ2-1; a possible D gene is TRBD2 (5 bases). The CDR3 sequence is 14 residues long. V was clipped by 6 bases and J by 9 bases, with 18 bases between them. Germline CDR1 MNHEY, CDR2 SVGAGI. This chain's CDR3 is CASRPGGRGSEQFF. Here the CDR3 DNA reads TGTGCCAGCAGACCTGGCGGGCGAGGCAGTGAGCAGTTCTTC.

V usage is TRBV5-1 and J usage is TRBJ2-1; 8 nucleotides align to TRBD2. Per the germline V gene, CDR1 is SGHRS and CDR2 is YFSETQ. Germline trimming cut 5 bases from V and 5 bases from J; bases unmatched to any gene: 9. This CDR3 contains 15 residues. The CDR3 reads CASRFYGGGNNEQFF. CDR3 DNA sequence: TGCGCCAGCAGGTTCTATGGCGGGGGGAACAATGAGCAGTTCTTC.

This chain uses TRBV5-1 with TRBJ2-2; 13 bases align to TRBD2. The CDR3 totals 17 residues. The trim removed 4 bases at V and 5 bases at J, leaving 8 bases unmatched. Germline V lookup: CDR1 SGHRS, CDR2 YFSETQ. The CDR3 DNA sequence: TGCGCCAGCAGCACGGGACTAGCGGGAACGGGGACCGGGGAGCTGTTTTTT. Amino acid sequence: CASSTGLAGTGTGELFF.

The J gene is TRBJ2-7, the V gene TRBV6-6, with D possibly TRBD1 on 5 matching bases. V lost 0 bases to trimming and J lost 2 bases, with 11 bases between them. Germline lookup yields CDR1 MNHNY and CDR2 SVGAGI (reference sequence). The length of the CDR3 is 15 residues. The CDR3 DNA follows: TGTGCCAGCAGTTACTCGCTTGACAGCGCCTACGAGCAGTACTTC. Translating it yields CASSYSLDSAYEQYF.

The chain joins TRBV7-9 to TRBJ1-2; D is perhaps TRBD1 (6 bases). V was cut by 0 bases and J by 6 bases, with 8 bases left in between. The germline V gene encodes CDR1 SEHNR and CDR2 FQNEAQ (reference sequence). The CDR3 is 13 amino acids. The CDR3 protein is CASSLAKGDGYTF. The DNA for the CDR3 is TGTGCCAGCAGCTTAGCCAAGGGGGATGGCTACACCTTC.

The chain couples TRBV7-9 to TRBJ1-1; the D gene is possibly TRBD1 (6 bases). This CDR3 is 19 amino acids long. V dropped 4 bases and J dropped 6 bases, with 30 bases sitting between them. Germline V gene sequence: CDR1 SEHNR, CDR2 FQNEAQ (reference sequence). The CDR3 DNA reads as TGTGCCAGCAGCTCAGTCCCTGGGTTGGGGGCGCAGGGCTTGTCTGAAGCTTTCTTT. Its translation: CASSSVPGLGAQGLSEAFF.

The chain links TRBV19 to TRBJ2-3, with TRBD1 as a possible D gene (6 bases). This CDR3 has 13 residues. V lost 4 bases to trimming and J lost 6 bases, with 11 bases between them. The germline CDR1 and CDR2 sequences are LNHDA and SQIVND (reference sequence). CDR3 in amino acids: CASSRTAEDTQYF. CDR3 nucleotide sequence: TGTGCCAGTAGTAGGACAGCCGAGGATACGCAGTATTTT.

This clone was seen more than once but under ten times. This chain connects TRBV5-5 to TRBJ2-1; D ambiguous. Per germline, CDR1 SGHKS and CDR2 YYEKEE (reference sequence). The CDR3 is made up of 13 amino acids. Trimming cost V 0 bases and J 11 bases, with 12 bases left between them. CDR3 protein: CASSLDTQVKQFF. The CDR3 DNA is TGTGCCAGCAGCTTGGACACCCAGGTGAAGCAGTTCTTC. The whole variable domain, remainder taken from reference TRBV5-5 and TRBJ2-1, is DAGVTQSPTHLIKTRGQQVTLRCSPISGHKSVSWYQQVLGQGPQFIFQYYEKEERGRGNFPDRFSARQFPNYSSELNVNALLLGDSALYLCASSLDTQVKQFFGPGTRLTVL.

This clone was recorded a few times. This chain joins TRBV7-2 and TRBJ1-3, with 9 bases matching TRBD1. V shed 4 bases and J 4 bases; nucleotides not matched to a gene: 2. The CDR3 has 14 residues. Germline V gives CDR1 SGHTA, CDR2 FQGNSA. In DNA form, the CDR3 reads TGTGCCAGCAGCTCCGGGACAGGGGGAAACACCATATATTTT. Protein sequence: CASSSGTGGNTIYF.

This clone was seen a few times. V gene TRBV28 combines with J gene TRBJ2-2; 7 nucleotides align to TRBD2. Germline CDR1 is MDHEN and CDR2 is SYDVKM. V was clipped by 5 bases and J by 5 bases; unmatched bases: 8. The CDR3 is made up of 15 amino acids. The CDR3 loop is CASSGGGPRTGELFF. CDR3 nucleotide sequence: TGTGCCAGCAGTGGGGGAGGGCCGAGGACCGGGGAGCTGTTTTTT.

The chain couples TRBV2 to TRBJ2-3; D is perhaps TRBD1 (6 bases). V shed 7 bases and J shed 2 bases, with 13 bases lying between them. This CDR3 region has 14 residues. The V gene's germline CDR1 is SNHLY and CDR2 FYNNEI. CDR3 protein: CASNSQGTTDTQYF. The CDR3 nucleotides read TGTGCCAGCAATAGCCAGGGGACCACAGATACGCAGTATTTT.